This entry lists 24 T cell receptor beta chains sequenced from one sample in a study of T cell repertoires in ileal Crohn's disease (dated by TCRdb to the late 2010s). Preparation of the library involved the immunoSEQ multiplex PCR assay. TCRdb limited this immuneACCESS table to in-frame rearrangements with V and J called. A share of clones is missing; checked studies link under half to unresolved V genes, and the rest is unexplained. Counted in this sample were around 15,000 clones; 75% to 90% of them appeared once. The top ten constitute 10% of the sample. Specimen: ileal tissue. Every receptor here comes from an adult with Crohn's disease.

The J gene is TRBJ2-5, the V gene TRBV7-3, with TRBD2 as a possible D gene (5 bases). In germline, CDR1 is SGHTA, CDR2 FQGTGA. With 1 base removed from V and 9 bases from J, the gap between germline ends came to 12 bases. The CDR3 runs 13 residues. The CDR3 DNA sequence: TGTGCCAGCAGCTTAAAACCCATGGAGGCCCAGTACTTC. Its protein product is CASSLKPMEAQYF.

The V call is TRBV7-3, the J call TRBJ2-5; the D gene is possibly TRBD2 (6 bases). Germline CDR1 is SGHTA and CDR2 is FQGTGA. V was clipped by 3 bases and J by 4 bases, with 12 bases between them. The CDR3 spans 14 residues. CDR3 sequence reads: CASSFGGSRETQYF. In DNA, the CDR3 is TGTGCCAGCAGCTTCGGAGGGTCGAGAGAGACCCAGTACTTC. Variable domain in full (rest from reference TRBV7-3 and TRBJ2-5): GAGVSQTPSNKVTEKGKYVELRCDPISGHTALYWYRQSLGQGPEFLIYFQGTGAADDSGLPNDRFFAVRPEGSVSTLKIQRTERGDSAVYLCASSFGGSRETQYFGPGTRLLVL.

The rearrangement uses TRBV4-1 and TRBJ2-7, with 9 nucleotides matching TRBD1. J was trimmed by 2 bases and V by 5 bases; bases with no gene match: 4. The germline V gene encodes CDR1 MGHRA and CDR2 YSYEKL. The CDR3 has 14 amino acids. DNA for the CDR3: TGCGCCAGCAGCACTCGACAGGGGGCCTACGAGCAGTACTTC. Protein: CASSTRQGAYEQYF.

The gene calls are TRBV18 and TRBJ1-3; 7 bases fit TRBD1. CDR3 size: 13 residues. Trimming took 3 bases from V and 10 from J; bases not matched to a gene: 6. Germline lookup yields CDR1 KGHSH and CDR2 LQKENI. The CDR3 spells CASSPGTDRTIYF. The DNA of the CDR3 is TGTGCCAGCTCACCCGGGACAGACCGAACCATATATTTT.

Written as DNA, the CDR3 is TGTGCCAGCAGCGTAGTCGGGGGGCAGAATGAGCAGTTCTTC. Amino acids: CASSVVGGQNEQFF. The rearrangement links TRBV9 to TRBJ2-1; possibly TRBD2 for D (7 bases). Deletions cut 0 bases from V and 7 bases from J, with 11 bases between. The CDR3 has 14 residues. Germline V CDR1 and CDR2: SGDLS, YYNGEE. The full variable domain, completed using reference TRBV9 and TRBJ2-1, is DSGVTQTPKHLITATGQRVTLRCSPRSGDLSVYWYQQSLDQGLQFLIQYYNGEERAKGNILERFSAQQFPDLHSELNLSSLELGDSALYFCASSVVGGQNEQFFGPGTRLTVL.

The rearrangement joins TRBV18 to TRBJ1-5; no reliable D call. The CDR3 sequence is 15 residues long. Trimming pared 3 bases from V and 0 bases from J, leaving 9 bases between. Germline V gene sequence: CDR1 KGHSH, CDR2 LQKENI. DNA for the CDR3: TGTGCCAGCTCACCGATGGAGGGTAGCAATCAGCCCCAGCATTTT. This translates into CASSPMEGSNQPQHF.

This rearrangement joins TRBV11-2 to TRBJ1-1, with a possible D match to TRBD1 (5 bases). Germline-derived CDR1 and CDR2 are SGHAT and FQNNGV. The CDR3 is 15 residues long. Trimming shortened V by 1 base and J by 1 base, and 10 bases separated the two germline ends. As DNA, the CDR3 is TGTGCCAGCAGCTTAGTTGGGCAGGGGAACACTGAAGCTTTCTTT. Translating it yields CASSLVGQGNTEAFF.

This sequence joins TRBV5-6 and TRBJ1-2; weak D call: TRBD1 (5 bases). CDR1 and CDR2 (germline): SGHDT, YYEEEE. V lost 0 bases to trimming and J lost 4 bases, with 16 bases between them. The CDR3 is 16 amino acids. The CDR3 DNA follows: TGTGCCAGCAGCTTGGTACCCAGGGCGCGCCCCTATGGCTACACCTTC. Translating gives CASSLVPRARPYGYTF.

The chain joins TRBV15 to TRBJ1-2; 7 nucleotides align to TRBD1. This CDR3 has 14 residues. From germline, CDR1 is LNHNV and CDR2 YYDKDF (reference sequence). With V trimmed by 5 bases and J by 3 bases, 6 bases remained unmatched. The CDR3: CATSLGQADYGYTF. The CDR3 DNA sequence: TGTGCCACCAGCCTCGGACAGGCCGACTATGGCTACACCTTC.

In this sample, this clone turned up a few times. J is TRBJ1-1 and V is TRBV4-3, with unresolved D. The CDR3 has 13 amino acids. Germline-derived CDR1 and CDR2 are LGHNA and YSLEER. V was cut by 0 bases and J by 6 bases, with 8 bases left in between. The CDR3: CASSQEYLAEAFF. The CDR3 bases are TGCGCCAGCAGCCAAGAATATCTCGCTGAAGCTTTCTTT.

The chain recombines TRBV6-5 with TRBJ2-5, with 12 nucleotides matching TRBD2. The germline gives CDR1 MNHEY, CDR2 SVGAGI. This CDR3 region has 15 residues. Trimming took 6 bases from V and 4 from J; bases not matched to a gene: 6. The CDR3 DNA follows: TGTGCCAGCAGATCACTAGCGGGGGGTCTAGAGACCCAGTACTTC. Translation gives CASRSLAGGLETQYF.

The rearrangement uses TRBV2 and TRBJ1-1; D is unresolved. The length of the CDR3 is 14 residues. Trimming removed 2 bases from V and 6 bases from J, with 13 bases in between. Germline CDR1 and CDR2: SNHLY and FYNNEI. This CDR3 reads CASSEHTVRAEAFF. CDR3 DNA: TGTGCCAGCAGTGAACACACCGTTCGGGCTGAAGCTTTCTTT.

The rearrangement joins TRBV6-5 to TRBJ2-7; D is perhaps TRBD1 (6 bases). This CDR3 has 12 residues. Germline V gives CDR1 MNHEY, CDR2 SVGAGI. The germline V and J ends were trimmed by 6 bases and 3 bases, with 9 bases remaining between them. The CDR3 nucleotides read TGTGCCAGCAGGACAGGAGGCTACGAGCAGTACTTC. This translates into CASRTGGYEQYF.

The gene calls are TRBV7-2 and TRBJ2-5; D is perhaps TRBD2 (6 bases). The CDR3 consists of 15 residues. Trimming removed 4 bases at V and 0 bases at J, with 12 bases between. CDR1 SGHTA and CDR2 FQGNSA come from the germline V gene. CDR3 loop: CASSSGTGNQETQYF. The CDR3 DNA sequence: TGTGCCAGCAGCTCCGGGACTGGAAACCAAGAGACCCAGTACTTC.

This chain uses TRBV5-6 with TRBJ2-2; TRBD1 is a possible D gene (6 bases). V was shortened by 4 bases and J by 5 bases, with 9 bases between the two germline ends. Germline assignment: CDR1 SGHDT and CDR2 YYEEEE. The CDR3 length is 13 residues. The CDR3 loop is CASSPRGTGELFF. DNA for the CDR3: TGTGCCAGCAGCCCCAGGGGAACCGGGGAGCTGTTTTTT.

The chain links TRBV29-1 to TRBJ1-2, with 7 bases identical to TRBD1. The ends lost 7 bases at V and 6 bases at J; junction bases unmatched: 8. Germline V gene lookup returns CDR1 SQVTM and CDR2 ANQGSEA. The CDR3 covers 12 residues. The CDR3: CSGTGTEDGYTF. For the CDR3, the DNA is TGCAGCGGTACCGGGACAGAGGATGGCTACACCTTC.

The V and J genes are TRBV18 and TRBJ1-6; no firm D call. The CDR3 is 14 residues long. V shed 2 bases and J shed 10 bases, with 12 bases lying between them. Germline lookup yields CDR1 KGHSH and CDR2 LQKENI. CDR3 coding DNA: TGTGCCAGCTCACCAAGCACAGACGGCTCACCCCTCCACTTT. It specifies CASSPSTDGSPLHF.

This chain uses TRBV25-1 with TRBJ2-7; 10 bases align to TRBD1. Germline values: CDR1 MGHDK, CDR2 SYGVNS. CDR3 size: 14 residues. V lost 3 bases to trimming and J lost 6 bases; unmatched junction nucleotides: 5. The CDR3: CASSDGDRGGEQYF. CDR3 nucleotides: TGTGCCAGCAGTGATGGGGACAGGGGAGGCGAGCAGTACTTC.

The chain links TRBV18 to TRBJ1-1; D is unresolved. Germline V gene lookup returns CDR1 KGHSH and CDR2 LQKENI. Trimming removed 8 bases from V and 2 bases from J, with 12 bases in between. This CDR3 comprises 13 residues. CDR3 residues: CASRVGSNTEAFF. The CDR3 coding sequence is TGTGCCAGCCGGGTAGGCTCAAACACTGAAGCTTTCTTT. Full variable domain (missing parts from reference TRBV18 and TRBJ1-1): NAGVMQNPRHLVRRRGQEARLRCSPMKGHSHVYWYRQLPEEGLKFMVYLQKENIIDESGMPKERFSAEFPKEGPSILRIQQVVRGDSAAYFCASRVGSNTEAFFGQGTRLTVV.

The gene calls are TRBV25-1 and TRBJ1-4, with D tentatively TRBD1 (6 bases). Germline CDR1 is MGHDK and CDR2 is SYGVNS. The CDR3 is made up of 13 amino acids. Trimming took off 5 bases at V and 3 bases at J, with 7 bases between the two ends. Written as DNA, the CDR3 is TGTGCCAGCAGTTGGACAGCTAATGAAAAACTGTTTTTT. It codes for CASSWTANEKLFF. The full variable domain, rest sourced from reference TRBV25-1 and TRBJ1-4, is EADIYQTPRYLVIGTGKKITLECSQTMGHDKMYWYQQDPGMELHLIHYSYGVNSTEKGDLSSESTVSRIRTEHFPLTLESARPSHTSQYLCASSWTANEKLFFGSGTQLSVL.

V usage is TRBV10-1 and J usage is TRBJ1-5; D is possibly TRBD1 (5 bases). This CDR3 region has 16 residues. Trimming pared 0 bases from V and 6 bases from J, leaving 15 bases between. Germline CDR1 WNHNN, CDR2 SYGVQD (reference sequence). CDR3 in DNA: TGCGCCAGCAGTGAGTCTCCCGGGGGGAGGGCTCAGCCCCAGCATTTT. This translates into CASSESPGGRAQPQHF.

This clone is labeled medium-sized (0.01 to 0.1%). Distinct nucleotide sequences in the sample also encode this CDR3. CDR3 DNA sequence: TGTGCCAGCAGCCCAGGGGGTTTGTTGAGGTCACCCCTCCACTTT. Protein sequence: CASSPGGLLRSPLHF. The chain is built from TRBV5-6 and TRBJ1-6, with TRBD1 matching 7 bases. Per the germline V gene, CDR1 is SGHDT and CDR2 is YYEEEE. This CDR3 spans 15 amino acids. With 4 bases clipped from V and 10 bases from J, the junction kept 11 bases outside the gene matches.

This chain connects TRBV30 to TRBJ1-5; the match to TRBD1 covers 10 bases. Germline CDR1 GTSNPN, CDR2 SVGIG (reference sequence). CDR3 length equals 13 residues. V shed 5 bases, J shed 6 bases, and the junction held 4 bases outside the gene matches. CDR3 amino acids: CAWGRDRGQPQHF. The CDR3 DNA follows: TGTGCCTGGGGGAGGGACAGGGGTCAGCCCCAGCATTTT.

The rearrangement uses TRBV18 and TRBJ1-3; D is uncertain. The V end was cut by 6 bases, the J end by 9 bases, with 18 bases between. The CDR3 has 14 amino acids. The V gene's germline CDR1 is KGHSH and CDR2 LQKENI. In DNA, the CDR3 is TGTGCCAGCTCGCAGGATAACTCGGAGGGCACCATATATTTT. Translating it yields CASSQDNSEGTIYF. Filled out from reference TRBV18 and TRBJ1-3, the complete variable domain reads NAGVMQNPRHLVRRRGQEARLRCSPMKGHSHVYWYRQLPEEGLKFMVYLQKENIIDESGMPKERFSAEFPKEGPSILRIQQVVRGDSAAYFCASSQDNSEGTIYFGEGSWLTVV.